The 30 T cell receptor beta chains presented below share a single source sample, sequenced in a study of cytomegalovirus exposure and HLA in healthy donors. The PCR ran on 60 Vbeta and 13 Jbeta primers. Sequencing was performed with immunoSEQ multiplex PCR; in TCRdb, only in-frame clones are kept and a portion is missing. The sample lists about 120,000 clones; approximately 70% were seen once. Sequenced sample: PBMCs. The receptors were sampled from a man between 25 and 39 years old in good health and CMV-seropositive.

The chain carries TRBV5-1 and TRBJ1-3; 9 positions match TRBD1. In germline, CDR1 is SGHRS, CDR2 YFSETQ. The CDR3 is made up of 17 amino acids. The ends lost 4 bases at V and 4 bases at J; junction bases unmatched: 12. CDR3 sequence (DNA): TGCGCCAGCAGCCCGCACCGGGACAGGGTGACAGGAAACACCATATATTTT. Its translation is CASSPHRDRVTGNTIYF. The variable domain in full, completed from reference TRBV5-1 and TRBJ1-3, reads KAGVTQTPRYLIKTRGQQVTLSCSPISGHRSVSWYQQTPGQGLQFLFEYFSETQRNKGNFPGRFSGRQFSNSRSEMNVSTLELGDSALYLCASSPHRDRVTGNTIYFGEGSWLTVV.

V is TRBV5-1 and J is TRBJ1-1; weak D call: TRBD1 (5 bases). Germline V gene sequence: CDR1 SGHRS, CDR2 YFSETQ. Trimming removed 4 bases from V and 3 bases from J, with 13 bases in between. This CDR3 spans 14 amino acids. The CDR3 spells CASSVQGGDTEAFF. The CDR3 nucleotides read TGCGCCAGCAGCGTCCAGGGTGGCGACACTGAAGCTTTCTTT.

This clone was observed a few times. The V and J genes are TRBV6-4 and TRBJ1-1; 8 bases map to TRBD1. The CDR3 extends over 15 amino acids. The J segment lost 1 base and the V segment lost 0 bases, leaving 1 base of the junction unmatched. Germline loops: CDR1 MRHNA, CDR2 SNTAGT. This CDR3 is CASSDSDRGNTEAFF. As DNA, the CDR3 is TGTGCCAGCAGTGACTCTGACAGGGGGAACACTGAAGCTTTCTTT.

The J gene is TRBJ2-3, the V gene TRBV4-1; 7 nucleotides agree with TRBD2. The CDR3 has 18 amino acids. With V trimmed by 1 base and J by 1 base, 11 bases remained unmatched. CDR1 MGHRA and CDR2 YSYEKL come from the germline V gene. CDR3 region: CASSQGPQAGRRTDTQYF. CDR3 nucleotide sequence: TGCGCCAGCAGCCAAGGCCCTCAAGCGGGGAGACGCACAGATACGCAGTATTTT.

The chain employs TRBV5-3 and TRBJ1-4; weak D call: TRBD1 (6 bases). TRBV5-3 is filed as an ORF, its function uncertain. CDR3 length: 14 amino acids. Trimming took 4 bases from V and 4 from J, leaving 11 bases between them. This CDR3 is CARSTGHGNEKLFF. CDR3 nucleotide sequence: TGTGCCAGAAGCACGGGACACGGTAATGAAAAACTGTTTTTT.

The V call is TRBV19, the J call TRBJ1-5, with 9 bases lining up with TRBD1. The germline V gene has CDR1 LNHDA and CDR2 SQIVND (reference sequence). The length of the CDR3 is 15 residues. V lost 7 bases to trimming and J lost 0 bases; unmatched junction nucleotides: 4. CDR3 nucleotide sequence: TGTGCCAGTACCCGGGACAGGGATAGCAATCAGCCCCAGCATTTT. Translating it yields CASTRDRDSNQPQHF. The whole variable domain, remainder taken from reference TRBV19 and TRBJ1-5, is DGGITQSPKYLFRKEGQNVTLSCEQNLNHDAMYWYRQDPGQGLRLIYYSQIVNDFQKGDIAEGYSVSREKKESFPLTVTSAQKNPTAFYLCASTRDRDSNQPQHFGDGTRLSIL.

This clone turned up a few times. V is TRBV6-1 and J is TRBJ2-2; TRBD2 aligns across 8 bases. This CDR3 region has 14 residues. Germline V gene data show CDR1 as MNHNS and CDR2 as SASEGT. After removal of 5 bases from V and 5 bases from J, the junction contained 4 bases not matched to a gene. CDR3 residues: CASSQRGGTGELFF. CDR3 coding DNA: TGTGCCAGCAGTCAACGGGGGGGGACCGGGGAGCTGTTTTTT.

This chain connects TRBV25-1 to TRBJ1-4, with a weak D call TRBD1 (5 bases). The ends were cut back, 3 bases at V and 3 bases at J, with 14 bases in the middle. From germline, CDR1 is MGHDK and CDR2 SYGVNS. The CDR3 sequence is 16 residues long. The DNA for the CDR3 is TGTGCCAGCAGTGAGGGGACTGGCGCCTCTAATGAAAAACTGTTTTTT. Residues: CASSEGTGASNEKLFF.

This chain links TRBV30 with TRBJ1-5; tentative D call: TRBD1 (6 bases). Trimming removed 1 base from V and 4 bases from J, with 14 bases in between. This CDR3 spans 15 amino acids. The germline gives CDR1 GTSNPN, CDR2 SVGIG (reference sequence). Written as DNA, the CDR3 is TGTGCCTGGAGTGAACAGGGCGTGGGAAATCAGCCCCAGCATTTT. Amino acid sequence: CAWSEQGVGNQPQHF.

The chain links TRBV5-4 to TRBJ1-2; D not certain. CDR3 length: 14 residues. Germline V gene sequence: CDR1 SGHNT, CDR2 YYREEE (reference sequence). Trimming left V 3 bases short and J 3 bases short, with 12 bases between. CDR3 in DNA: TGTGCCAGCAGCTCTCGTGAGGCACACTATGGCTACACCTTC. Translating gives CASSSREAHYGYTF.

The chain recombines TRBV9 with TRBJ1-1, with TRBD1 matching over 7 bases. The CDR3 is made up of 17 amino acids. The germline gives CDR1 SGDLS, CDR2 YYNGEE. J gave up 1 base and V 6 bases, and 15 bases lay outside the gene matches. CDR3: CASNYRGVRHSNTEAFF. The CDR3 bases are TGTGCCAGCAACTACAGGGGCGTTAGACACTCGAACACTGAAGCTTTCTTT.

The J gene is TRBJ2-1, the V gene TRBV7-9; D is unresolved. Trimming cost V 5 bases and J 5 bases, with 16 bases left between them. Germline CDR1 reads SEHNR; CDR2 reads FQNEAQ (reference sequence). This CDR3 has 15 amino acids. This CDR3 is CASSVEVHWDNEQFF. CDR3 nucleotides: TGTGCCAGCAGCGTTGAGGTCCATTGGGACAATGAGCAGTTCTTC.

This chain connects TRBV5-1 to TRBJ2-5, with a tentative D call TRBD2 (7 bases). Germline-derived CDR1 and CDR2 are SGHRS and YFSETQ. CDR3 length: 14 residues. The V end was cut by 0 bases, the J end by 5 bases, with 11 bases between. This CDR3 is CASSLVGGPETQYF. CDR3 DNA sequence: TGCGCCAGCAGCTTGGTGGGGGGGCCGGAGACCCAGTACTTC. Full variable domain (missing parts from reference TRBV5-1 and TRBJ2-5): KAGVTQTPRYLIKTRGQQVTLSCSPISGHRSVSWYQQTPGQGLQFLFEYFSETQRNKGNFPGRFSGRQFSNSRSEMNVSTLELGDSALYLCASSLVGGPETQYFGPGTRLLVL.

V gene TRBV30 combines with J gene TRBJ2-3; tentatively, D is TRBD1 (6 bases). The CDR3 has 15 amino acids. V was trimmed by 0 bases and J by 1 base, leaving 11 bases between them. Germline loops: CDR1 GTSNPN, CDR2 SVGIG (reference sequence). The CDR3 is CAWSVGDTGTDTQYF. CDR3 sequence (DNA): TGTGCCTGGAGTGTAGGGGACACCGGCACAGATACGCAGTATTTT.

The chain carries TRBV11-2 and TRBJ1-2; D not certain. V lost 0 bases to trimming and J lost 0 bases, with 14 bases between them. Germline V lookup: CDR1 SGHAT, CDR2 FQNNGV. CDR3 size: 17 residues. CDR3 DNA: TGTGCCAGCAGCTTAGATATCCTCCCCCGTCCTAACTATGGCTACACCTTC. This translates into CASSLDILPRPNYGYTF. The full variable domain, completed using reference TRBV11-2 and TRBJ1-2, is EAGVAQSPRYKIIEKRQSVAFWCNPISGHATLYWYQQILGQGPKLLIQFQNNGVVDDSQLPKDRFSAERLKGVDSTLKIQPAKLEDSAVYLCASSLDILPRPNYGYTFGSGTRLTVV.

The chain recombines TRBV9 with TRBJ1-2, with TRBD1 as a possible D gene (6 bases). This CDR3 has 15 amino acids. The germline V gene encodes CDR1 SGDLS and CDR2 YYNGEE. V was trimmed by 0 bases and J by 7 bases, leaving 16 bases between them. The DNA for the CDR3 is TGTGCCAGCAGCGTAGCTGCGGGCAGGGGAAGTGGCTACACCTTC. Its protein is CASSVAAGRGSGYTF.

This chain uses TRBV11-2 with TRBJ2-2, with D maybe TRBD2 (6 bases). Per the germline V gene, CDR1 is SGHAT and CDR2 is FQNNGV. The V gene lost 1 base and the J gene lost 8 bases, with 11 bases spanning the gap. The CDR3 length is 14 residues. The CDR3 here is CASSLGSGVGELFF. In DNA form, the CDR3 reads TGTGCCAGCAGCTTAGGTAGCGGAGTAGGGGAGCTGTTTTTT.

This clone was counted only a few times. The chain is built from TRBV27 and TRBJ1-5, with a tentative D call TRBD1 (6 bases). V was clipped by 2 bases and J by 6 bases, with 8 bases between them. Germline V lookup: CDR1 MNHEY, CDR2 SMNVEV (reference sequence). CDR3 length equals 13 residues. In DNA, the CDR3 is TGTGCCAGCAGTTTAAACAGGGTTCAGCCCCAGCATTTT. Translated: CASSLNRVQPQHF.

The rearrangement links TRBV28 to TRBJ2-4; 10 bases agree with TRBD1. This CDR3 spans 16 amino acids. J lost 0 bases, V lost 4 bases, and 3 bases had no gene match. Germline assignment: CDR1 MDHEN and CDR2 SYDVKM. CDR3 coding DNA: TGTGCCAGCAGTTGGGGACAGGGGATAGCCAAAAACATTCAGTACTTC. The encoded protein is CASSWGQGIAKNIQYF.

This CDR3 reads CASSPQGASSTDTQYF. The CDR3 DNA sequence: TGTGCCAGCTCACCTCAGGGGGCGTCTAGCACAGATACGCAGTATTTT. V usage is TRBV18 and J usage is TRBJ2-3, with 8 bases that match TRBD1. The germline V gene encodes CDR1 KGHSH and CDR2 LQKENI. The CDR3 extends over 16 amino acids. The ends lost 3 bases at V and 0 bases at J; junction bases unmatched: 5.

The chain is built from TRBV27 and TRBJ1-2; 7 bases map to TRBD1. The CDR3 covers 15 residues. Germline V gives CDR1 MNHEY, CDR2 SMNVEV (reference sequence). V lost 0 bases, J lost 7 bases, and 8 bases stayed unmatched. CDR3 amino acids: CASSLSGGVKLGYTF. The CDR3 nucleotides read TGTGCCAGCAGTTTATCAGGGGGCGTCAAGCTTGGCTACACCTTC.

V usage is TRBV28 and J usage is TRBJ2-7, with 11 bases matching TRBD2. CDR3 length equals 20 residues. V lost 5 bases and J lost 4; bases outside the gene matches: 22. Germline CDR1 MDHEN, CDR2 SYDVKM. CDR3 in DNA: TGTGCCAGCAGTCATCTAGCGGGAGGCTCTATTAAGAAGGGTGGATACGAGCAGTACGTC. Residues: CASSHLAGGSIKKGGYEQYV.

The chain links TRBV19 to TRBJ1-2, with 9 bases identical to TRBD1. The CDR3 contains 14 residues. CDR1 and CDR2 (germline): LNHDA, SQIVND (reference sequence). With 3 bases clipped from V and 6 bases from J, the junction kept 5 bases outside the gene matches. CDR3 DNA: TGTGCCAGTAGTATGAGAGGGACAGGGCATGGCTACACCTTC. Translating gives CASSMRGTGHGYTF.

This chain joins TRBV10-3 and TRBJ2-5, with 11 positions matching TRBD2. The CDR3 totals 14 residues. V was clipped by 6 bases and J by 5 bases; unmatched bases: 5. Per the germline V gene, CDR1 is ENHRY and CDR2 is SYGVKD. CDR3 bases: TGTGCCATCAGGCCGGGACTAGCGGCCGAGACCCAGTACTTC. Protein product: CAIRPGLAAETQYF.

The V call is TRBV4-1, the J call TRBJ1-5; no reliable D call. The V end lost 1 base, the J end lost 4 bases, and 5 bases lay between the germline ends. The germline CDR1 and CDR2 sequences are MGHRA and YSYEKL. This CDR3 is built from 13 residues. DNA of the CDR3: TGCGCCAGCAGCCAAGTCGGGAATCAGCCCCAGCATTTT. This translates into CASSQVGNQPQHF.

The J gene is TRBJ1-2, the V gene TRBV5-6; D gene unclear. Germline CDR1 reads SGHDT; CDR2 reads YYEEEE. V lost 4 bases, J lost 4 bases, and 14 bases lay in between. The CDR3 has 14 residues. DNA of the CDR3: TGTGCCAGCAGCCCGTCGAGTACCGTCTATGGCTACACCTTC. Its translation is CASSPSSTVYGYTF.

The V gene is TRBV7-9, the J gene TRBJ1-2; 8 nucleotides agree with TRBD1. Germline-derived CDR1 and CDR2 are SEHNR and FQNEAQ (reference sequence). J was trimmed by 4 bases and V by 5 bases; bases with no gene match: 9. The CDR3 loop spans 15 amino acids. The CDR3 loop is CASSPGGQALYGYTF. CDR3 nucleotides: TGTGCCAGCAGCCCAGGGGGACAGGCCCTCTATGGCTACACCTTC.

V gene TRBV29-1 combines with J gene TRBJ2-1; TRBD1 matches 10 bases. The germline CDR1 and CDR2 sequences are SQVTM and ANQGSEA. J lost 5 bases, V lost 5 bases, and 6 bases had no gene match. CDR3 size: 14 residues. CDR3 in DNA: TGCAGCGTTCGGGACAGGGGAGGGCACAATGAGCAGTTCTTC. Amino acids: CSVRDRGGHNEQFF.

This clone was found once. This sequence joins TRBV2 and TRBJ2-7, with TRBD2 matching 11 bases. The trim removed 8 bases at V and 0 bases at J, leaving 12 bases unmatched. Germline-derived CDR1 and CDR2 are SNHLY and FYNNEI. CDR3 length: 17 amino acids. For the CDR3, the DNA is TGTGCCAGCGATGGGGTAGCGGGAGGGCCGGCCTCCTACGAGCAGTACGTC. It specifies CASDGVAGGPASYEQYV.

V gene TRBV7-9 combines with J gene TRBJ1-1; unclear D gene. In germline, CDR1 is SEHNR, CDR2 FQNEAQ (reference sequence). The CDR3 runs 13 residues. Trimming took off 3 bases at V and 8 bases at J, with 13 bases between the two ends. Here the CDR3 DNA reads TGTGCCAGCAGCTTGGCGGGGAAAGGCGAAGCTTTCTTT. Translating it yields CASSLAGKGEAFF.